The sequence of this T cell receptor beta chain was determined in a study of T cells in narcolepsy (dated by TCRdb to the late 2010s). For the wider study: The study enrolled patients with narcolepsy type 1 or type 2 (NT1, NT2) together with healthy control donors. The study used TCR Vbeta sequencing to track clonotypes in blood and CSF while looking for autoreactive T cells in narcolepsy patients that target self-antigens of hypocretin neurons (hypocretin, TRIB2). Overall study results and their limits: Patients and controls had comparable numbers of sequenced blood memory CD4+ clonotypes, averaging about 40,000 and 33,000, respectively. According to the report, autoreactive clonotypes were detected serially in the blood of the same patients and of different patients, but not in healthy controls. No sequences matching autoreactive T cell clones were present in some of the blood memory CD4+ repertoires from patients and controls. Plots comparing CSF and blood CD4+ T cell clonotypes from the same patient highlighted HCRT-specific and TRIB2-specific autoreactive clonotypes.

Libraries came from the immunoSEQ multiplex PCR assay. TCRdb re-hosts the immuneACCESS table, in-frame sequences only. Its copies lack some clones; in the studies checked, an unresolved V gene accounts for under half of them, and the cause for the rest is not known. Here the sample has approximately 20,000 clones; around 92% occur a single time. Approximately 1% of the sample rests with the top ten. Trimmed from V: 1 base; trimmed from J: 8 bases; junction bases lacking a gene match: 8. The germline V gene encodes CDR1 SGHDN and CDR2 FVKESK. The CDR3 spans 16 residues, from the cysteine through the phenylalanine. Just CDR3 DNA is preserved here, 48 bases in frame from base 1. For TCR Vbeta sequencing, memory CD4+ T cells were sorted ex vivo from the peripheral blood of narcolepsy patients and healthy controls. Points on this clone: Its antigen is not yet known. Nothing much larger sits one base from this clone, and base qualities are not available.

This chain joins TRBV14 to TRBJ2-1, and 10 junction bases match TRBD2. Sequenced input: CD45RA- memory CD4+ T cells from PBMCs. Reading the label with the study, this specimen's cell subset or site is: memory T cells sorted ex vivo from peripheral blood. The sequence was collected from a human donor with narcolepsy. The sequence in DNA is TGTGCCAGCAGCCAAGTGAGCGGGAGGGCCCTAGATGAGCAGTTCTTC. It specifies CASSQVSGRALDEQFF. The full variable domain, with segments outside the CDR3 supplied by the reference TRBV14 and TRBJ2-1 proteins, appears as EAGVTQFPSHSVIEKGQTVTLRCDPISGHDNLYWYRRVMGKEIKFLLHFVKESKQDESGMPNNRFLAERTGGTYSTLKVQPAELEDSGVYFCASSQVSGRALDEQFFGPGTRLTVL.